This T cell receptor beta chain was found in a study of cytotoxic CD8 clonotypes in ibrutinib-treated CLL. CDR3 length equals 14 residues. The germline V gene has CDR1 SGHNT and CDR2 YENEEA. With 5 bases removed from V and 9 bases from J, the gap between germline ends came to 17 bases. The protocol was immunoSEQ multiplex PCR, while the TCRdb copy is restricted to in-frame clones and leaves out a portion. The table includes some 140,000 clones, under 95% detected once. The V call is TRBV11-3, the J call TRBJ2-1; no reliable D call. The TCR comes from a human donor with chronic lymphocytic leukemia. Sequencing used PBMCs, obtained after 12 months of ibrutinib treatment. CDR3 sequence: CASSPTLGKGEQFF. The CDR3 DNA follows: TGTGCCAGCAGCCCAACACTTGGGAAGGGTGAGCAGTTCTTC.